Below, one T cell receptor beta chain is given with its context. The sample originates from a study of cytomegalovirus exposure and HLA in healthy donors. The PCR contained 60 Vbeta and 13 Jbeta primers. TCRdb keeps only in-frame clones here, not all; method: immunoSEQ multiplex PCR. The sample contains about 82,000 clones, 80% to 90% of which appear only once. The CDR3 covers 16 residues. Trimming cost V 1 base and J 4 bases; bases outside gene matches: 4. Germline-derived CDR1 and CDR2 are SEHNR and FQNEAQ (reference sequence). What was sequenced was PBMCs. The rearrangement joins TRBV7-9 to TRBJ2-1, with TRBD2 identical over 10 bases. The TCR originated in a man aged 65 to 79 in good health and CMV-seropositive. CDR3 sequence reads: CASSLVAGGSYNEQFF. For the CDR3, the DNA is TGTGCCAGCAGCTTAGTAGCGGGAGGCTCTTACAATGAGCAGTTCTTC.